This T cell receptor beta chain was sequenced during a study of a mutant IDH1 vaccine in newly diagnosed glioma. The CDR3 is 16 amino acids. Per the germline V gene, CDR1 is SGHRS and CDR2 is YFSETQ. V shed 4 bases and J shed 0 bases, with 17 bases lying between them. Produced via immunoSEQ multiplex PCR; TCRdb's table is partial and in-frame only. The table lists around 92,000 clones, roughly 80% of them singletons, with 6% to 9.5% in the top ten. Specified time point: baseline, week 1 (first vaccination visit). The treatment: pre-vaccination baseline after standard-of-care therapy. Sequenced material: PBMCs, taken from a glioma patient treated with radiotherapy, temozolomide or both. This sequence joins TRBV5-1 and TRBJ2-7; D possibly matches TRBD1 or TRBD2 (5 bases each). The TCR originated in a woman between 50 and 59 years old with glioma. The CDR3 DNA sequence: TGCGCCAGCAGCCCGAGGGTCCAGGGCAGCTCCTACGAGCAGTACTTC. This sequence encodes CASSPRVQGSSYEQYF.